This entry lists 21 T cell receptor beta chains sequenced from one sample in a study of cytomegalovirus exposure and HLA in healthy donors. Only in-frame clones appear in the TCRdb table, and some are missing; sequencing was by immunoSEQ multiplex PCR. The table lists some 210,000 clones, 80% to 90% of them singletons. The sequenced sample was PBMCs. These receptors all come from a young woman in good health and CMV-seropositive.

The chain uses TRBV2 and TRBJ1-5, with no clear D. Looked up from germline, CDR1 is SNHLY and CDR2 is FYNNEI. The ends were cut back, 2 bases at V and 1 base at J, with 12 bases in the middle. CDR3 length: 16 amino acids. CDR3: CASSENREQSNQPQHF. CDR3 in DNA: TGTGCCAGCAGTGAAAATAGGGAGCAGAGCAATCAGCCCCAGCATTTT.

The rearrangement joins TRBV10-1 to TRBJ2-2; perhaps TRBD1 as D (5 bases). Germline assignment: CDR1 WNHNN and CDR2 SYGVQD (reference sequence). The V gene lost 1 base and the J gene lost 5 bases, with 8 bases spanning the gap. The CDR3 spans 14 residues. The DNA of the CDR3 is TGCGCCAGCAGTGAGTGGGGCGGAACCGGGGAGCTGTTTTTT. Translated: CASSEWGGTGELFF.

This rearrangement joins TRBV5-5 to TRBJ2-6, with D unresolved. The CDR3 sequence is 16 residues long. Trimming left V 1 base short and J 0 bases short, with 8 bases between. Looked up from germline, CDR1 is SGHKS and CDR2 is YYEKEE (reference sequence). In DNA form, the CDR3 reads TGTGCCAGCAGCTTGCTTCCTATCTCTGGGGCCAACGTCCTGACTTTC. As protein: CASSLLPISGANVLTF.

The chain carries TRBV16 and TRBJ2-2, with D hard to call. CDR1 KGHSY and CDR2 FQNENV come from the germline V gene. The CDR3 totals 14 residues. The germline V and J ends were trimmed by 4 bases and 2 bases, with 8 bases remaining between them. In DNA form, the CDR3 reads TGTGCCAGCAGCCCGAGAGGAAACACCGGGGAGCTGTTTTTT. Its translation is CASSPRGNTGELFF.

This clone was recorded only once. V and J are TRBV28 and TRBJ2-7; a possible D gene is TRBD2 (5 bases). This CDR3 contains 15 residues. Germline values: CDR1 MDHEN, CDR2 SYDVKM. The germline V and J ends were trimmed by 6 bases and 3 bases, with 18 bases remaining between them. In DNA form, the CDR3 reads TGTGCCAGCAGCCTTTGGAGGCAGTACCACTACGAGCAGTACTTC. Encoded protein: CASSLWRQYHYEQYF.

CDR3 coding DNA: TGTGCCAGCAGTTTACTAGCGGGGTACCAAGAGACCCAGTACTTC. Its translation is CASSLLAGYQETQYF. The genes are TRBV27 and TRBJ2-5; 9 nucleotides line up with TRBD2. The length of the CDR3 is 15 residues. V lost 2 bases to trimming and J lost 0 bases; unmatched junction nucleotides: 1. Germline V CDR1 and CDR2: MNHEY, SMNVEV (reference sequence).

The J gene is TRBJ1-5, the V gene TRBV30; 9 nucleotides match TRBD1. Germline values: CDR1 GTSNPN, CDR2 SVGIG (reference sequence). The trim removed 4 bases at V and 6 bases at J, leaving 7 bases unmatched. The CDR3 runs 14 residues. CDR3 protein: CAWTGQGRGQPQHF. CDR3 in DNA: TGTGCCTGGACGGGACAGGGTAGGGGTCAGCCCCAGCATTTT.

The chain is built from TRBV9 and TRBJ1-4; a weak D match, TRBD1 (5 bases). V gave up 3 bases and J gave up 12 bases, with 12 bases separating them. This CDR3 is built from 12 residues. CDR1 SGDLS and CDR2 YYNGEE come from the germline V gene. The CDR3 reads CASSESGLELFF. The CDR3 DNA reads as TGTGCCAGCAGCGAGTCAGGGCTGGAACTGTTTTTT.

This clone has a handful of counts. The chain is built from TRBV19 and TRBJ1-2; the match to TRBD1 covers 7 bases. Germline assignment: CDR1 LNHDA and CDR2 SQIVND (reference sequence). Unmatched junction bases numbered 12, after V lost 7 bases and J lost 4 bases. The CDR3 sequence is 15 residues long. The CDR3 region is CASTYQDRAGYGYTF. The CDR3, as DNA: TGTGCCAGTACTTACCAAGACAGGGCTGGCTATGGCTACACCTTC.

The CDR3 bases are TGCAGCGTGGCTAGCGGGAGCACAGATACGCAGTATTTT. Amino acid sequence: CSVASGSTDTQYF. This sequence joins TRBV29-1 and TRBJ2-3; 8 nucleotides agree with TRBD2. This CDR3 region has 13 residues. Germline CDR1 and CDR2: SQVTM and ANQGSEA. Trimming cost V 6 bases and J 0 bases; bases outside gene matches: 2.

This clone was counted between two and nine times. The chain's CDR3 is CASTSGNEQFF. CDR3 in DNA: TGTGCCAGCACTAGCGGCAATGAGCAGTTCTTC. The chain carries TRBV28 and TRBJ2-1; 7 nucleotides agree with TRBD2. The CDR3 is made up of 11 amino acids. Germline V gene lookup returns CDR1 MDHEN and CDR2 SYDVKM. V trimming: 7 bases; J trimming: 6 bases; junction bases outside the gene matches: 0.

The chain joins TRBV5-6 to TRBJ1-5; 10 nucleotides match TRBD1. The CDR3 has 18 residues. The J segment lost 2 bases and the V segment lost 0 bases, leaving 8 bases of the junction unmatched. The germline V gene encodes CDR1 SGHDT and CDR2 YYEEEE. CDR3 nucleotide sequence: TGTGCCAGCAGCTTGGGACAGGGGGCGCCCCAAGGCAATCAGCCCCAGCATTTT. Encoded protein: CASSLGQGAPQGNQPQHF.

V is TRBV27 and J is TRBJ2-7; 14 positions match TRBD2. The CDR3 runs 19 residues. Trimming cost V 3 bases and J 3 bases; bases outside gene matches: 13. Germline-derived CDR1 and CDR2 are MNHEY and SMNVEV (reference sequence). The CDR3 coding sequence is TGTGCCAGCAGTTTTTCTTCCCCCGGGACTAGCGGGAGAATCTACGAGCAGTACTTC. It is translated as CASSFSSPGTSGRIYEQYF.

This rearrangement joins TRBV6-5 to TRBJ2-2; the D gene is possibly TRBD2 (5 bases). Germline V gene lookup returns CDR1 MNHEY and CDR2 SVGAGI. The V end was cut by 0 bases, the J end by 2 bases, with 10 bases between. The CDR3 extends over 16 amino acids. The CDR3 sequence is CASSYSGSGNTGELFF. In DNA, the CDR3 is TGTGCCAGCAGTTACTCAGGGAGCGGAAACACCGGGGAGCTGTTTTTT.

The genes are TRBV7-8 and TRBJ1-2, with 8 bases aligning to TRBD1. V dropped 1 base and J dropped 2; count of bases not matched to a gene: 9. Germline CDR1 is SGHVS and CDR2 is FQNEAQ. This CDR3 comprises 17 residues. CDR3 bases: TGTGCCAGCAGCTTAGGCAGGACAGGGCTCTCAAACTATGGCTACACCTTC. It yields the protein CASSLGRTGLSNYGYTF.

CDR3 in amino acids: CASRLEPLLTYEQYF. As DNA, the CDR3 is TGCGCCAGCAGGCTCGAGCCCCTCCTAACCTACGAGCAGTACTTC. J is TRBJ2-7 and V is TRBV5-1; D unclear. The V end was cut by 5 bases, the J end by 2 bases, with 17 bases between. The CDR3 runs to 15 residues. CDR1 is SGHRS and CDR2 is YFSETQ in the germline V gene. Complete variable domain (other parts from reference TRBV5-1 and TRBJ2-7): KAGVTQTPRYLIKTRGQQVTLSCSPISGHRSVSWYQQTPGQGLQFLFEYFSETQRNKGNFPGRFSGRQFSNSRSEMNVSTLELGDSALYLCASRLEPLLTYEQYFGPGTRLTVT.

This sequence joins TRBV5-1 and TRBJ2-2; TRBD2 agrees at 15 bases. With V trimmed by 1 base and J by 4 bases, 5 bases remained unmatched. Germline CDR1 SGHRS, CDR2 YFSETQ. This CDR3 contains 18 residues. CDR3 protein: CASSLRGLAGGFTGELFF. CDR3 nucleotides: TGCGCCAGCAGCTTGAGGGGACTAGCGGGAGGATTCACCGGGGAGCTGTTTTTT.

The chain's CDR3 is CASSQGPREGAGETQFF. DNA for the CDR3: TGCGCCAGCAGCCAAGGTCCCCGGGAGGGAGCGGGAGAGACGCAGTTCTTC. The chain recombines TRBV4-1 with TRBJ2-1; 8 bases are a match to TRBD2. V trimming: 1 base; J trimming: 12 bases; junction bases outside the gene matches: 17. Germline loops: CDR1 MGHRA, CDR2 YSYEKL. The CDR3 is made up of 17 amino acids.

This chain uses TRBV9 with TRBJ2-2; 7 nucleotides line up with TRBD2. Germline V gene data show CDR1 as SGDLS and CDR2 as YYNGEE. The CDR3 has 15 amino acids. The junction had 9 bases not matched to a gene; V was cut back by 5 bases and J by 5 bases. CDR3 DNA sequence: TGTGCCAGCAGTCCAGGTCGGACTAGGACCGGGGAGCTGTTTTTT. Its translation: CASSPGRTRTGELFF.

The V and J genes are TRBV19 and TRBJ2-7; maybe TRBD2 (6 bases). The V gene lost 6 bases and the J gene lost 7 bases, with 16 bases spanning the gap. This CDR3 has 13 residues. The germline gives CDR1 LNHDA, CDR2 SQIVND (reference sequence). The CDR3 coding sequence is TGTGCCAGTAGCCCGGGACTTGAGCGGGAGCAGTACTTC. Translation: CASSPGLEREQYF.

The CDR3 loop reads CASSYYREAPYEQYF. Written as DNA, the CDR3 is TGTGCCAGCAGTTACTATCGGGAGGCCCCGTACGAGCAGTACTTC. This chain connects TRBV6-5 to TRBJ2-7; 7 bases match TRBD2. CDR1 is MNHEY, CDR2 SVGAGI, per germline. Trimming took 1 base from V and 4 from J; bases not matched to a gene: 7. This CDR3 comprises 15 residues.